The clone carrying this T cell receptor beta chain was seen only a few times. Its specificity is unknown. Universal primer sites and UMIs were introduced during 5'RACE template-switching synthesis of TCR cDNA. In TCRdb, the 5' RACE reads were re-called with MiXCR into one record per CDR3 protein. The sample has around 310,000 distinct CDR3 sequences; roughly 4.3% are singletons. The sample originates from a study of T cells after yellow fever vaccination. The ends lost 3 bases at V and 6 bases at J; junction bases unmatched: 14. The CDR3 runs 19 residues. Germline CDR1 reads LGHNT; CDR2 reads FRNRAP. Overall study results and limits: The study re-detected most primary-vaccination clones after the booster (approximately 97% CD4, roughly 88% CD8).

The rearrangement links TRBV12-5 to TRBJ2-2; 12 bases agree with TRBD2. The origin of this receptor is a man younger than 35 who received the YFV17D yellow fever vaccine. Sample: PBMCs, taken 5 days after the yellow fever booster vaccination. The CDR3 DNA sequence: TGTGCTAGTGGTTTTCTGGCCTCAGCTAGCGGGGGGGTTGCCGGGGAGCTGTTTTTT. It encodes CASGFLASASGGVAGELFF.